This entry describes one T cell receptor (beta chain). The antigen remains undetermined. The CDR3 is made up of 16 amino acids. V was clipped by 1 base and J by 6 bases; unmatched bases: 11. Per germline, CDR1 DFQATT and CDR2 SNEGSKA (reference sequence). This entry is derived from a study of CD8 T cells in ankylosing spondylitis. Overall study results and limits: There were earlier reports of some motif variants in reactive arthritis synovial fluid and blood. A motif in TCR beta, a set of eight highly homologous variants, appeared characteristic of ankylosing spondylitis blood.

TCRdb redid the calling of the 5' RACE reads with MiXCR, one entry per CDR3 protein. Among some 450,000 distinct CDR3 sequences listed, roughly 15% were seen once. Sequencing was done on a sample of blood, either unsorted or a sorted T cell fraction (not recorded which). The chain recombines TRBV20-1 with TRBJ2-3, with 9 nucleotides matching TRBD1. The sequence was obtained from a male donor with ankylosing spondylitis. The CDR3 loop is CSARGGGGQGWDTQYF. CDR3 DNA: TGCAGTGCTAGAGGTGGTGGGGGACAGGGATGGGATACGCAGTATTTT.